This record looks at one T cell receptor (beta chain) sequence and its context. MiXCR, run by TCRdb on the 5' RACE reads, gives a single entry per CDR3 protein. The repertoire holds around 340,000 distinct CDR3 sequences, with roughly an eighth as singletons. This record comes from a study of T-cell memory formation after mild COVID-19. The overall study: TCR clusters were largely donor specific.

CDR3 size: 14 residues. Per the germline V gene, CDR1 is MNHEY and CDR2 is SVGEGT. Trimming cost V 0 bases and J 7 bases, with 10 bases left between them. The chain joins TRBV6-2 or TRBV6-3 to TRBJ1-5; no reliable D call. This receptor was identified in a man aged 18 to 30 who had mild COVID-19 (a few samples of this study predate the infection). Cell type and time point are not known. Input material: PBMCs or a T cell subset sorted from them (not recorded which). The CDR3 coding sequence is TGTGCCAGCAGTTACTCGTCAAGATTCCAGCCCCAGCATTTT. This sequence encodes CASSYSSRFQPQHF.